This note documents a single TCR beta chain sequence. Its antigen is undetermined. TCRdb fed the 5' RACE reads into MiXCR, producing one record per CDR3 protein. The profile shows 300,000 to 400,000 distinct CDR3 sequences, approximately 10% of them singletons. CDR3 size: 14 residues. V was shortened by 5 bases and J by 4 bases, with 16 bases between the two germline ends. The germline V gene encodes CDR1 SQVTM and CDR2 ANQGSEA. The data are from a study of identical twins. Study-level findings and limits: Within monozygotic twins, out-of-frame TCR alpha sharing was underestimated by the models. Low generation probability was overrepresented in out-of-frame alpha sequences shared by twins. Weaker excess twin sharing was observed in beta out-of-frame sequences.

The V and J genes are TRBV29-1 and TRBJ2-3; a possible D gene is TRBD2 (6 bases). The TCR originated in a woman aged 45-60 years in good health. The sequenced material came from naive T cells sorted from blood. This CDR3 reads CSVSRWDFPDTQYF. CDR3 bases: TGCAGCGTTTCTCGATGGGACTTCCCAGATACGCAGTATTTT.